This TCR beta chain was sequenced in a study of tumor-infiltrating lymphocytes in primary liver carcinoma. Across the whole study: Ranging in age from 30 to 69 years, the patients were men and women. Broader study findings: Significantly greater top-250-clone fractions characterized tumors relative to blood (p = 0.039).

The researchers produced TCR beta cDNA from around 500 ng total RNA with a constant-region primer. It was through three nested multiplex PCR rounds of slightly modified ARM-PCR that TCR beta libraries arose. Forward primers for TRBV1-TRBV30 and a C-beta reverse primer served the first two PCR rounds, at 10 cycles each. TCRdb ran MiXCR on the multiplex PCR reads and lists one entry per CDR3 protein. The sample consists of tens of thousands of distinct CDR3 sequences, 55% to 75% of them appearing once. Co-extraction of RNA and DNA was performed on roughly 20-33 mg of unsorted bulk tissue. Those patients suffered from chronic HBV infection and were treatment-naive. Every tumor yielded five separate sampled regions. A remark on this clonotype: The target antigen is unknown. Compared with germline, one end of the junction differs, possibly owing to a read error.

The CDR3 spans 13 residues. Germline V CDR1 and CDR2: SGHNT, YYREEE (reference sequence). The specimen sequenced was liver tumor tissue from sampling region 5. The subset was: tumor region T5, tumor centre. This receptor was identified in a man between 35 and 55 years old with primary liver carcinoma and hepatitis B virus infection. The rearrangement links TRBV5-4 to TRBJ2-5, with TRBD1 as a possible D gene (6 bases). CDR3 residues: CAGSRDKQETQYF. DNA of the CDR3: TGTGCCGGCAGCCGGGACAAGCAAGAGACCCAGTACTTC.